This entry describes one TCR beta chain. This receptor's antigen is unknown. Base qualities are not provided; no much larger clone lies one nucleotide away. CDR3 length: 15 amino acids, cysteine to phenylalanine. Only the CDR3 DNA is retained, 45 bases long and in frame from the first base. From the germline V gene, CDR1 is MNHEY and CDR2 is SVGEGT. Trimming costs V 2 bases and J 3 bases, and their ends lie 11 bases apart. The data originate from a study of Graves' ophthalmopathy and Graves' hyperthyroidism (dated by TCRdb to 2017 to 2018). A note on the overall study: Peripheral blood samples were taken at the time of initial diagnosis, before any treatment was given. To tell Graves' ophthalmopathy apart from Graves' hyperthyroidism, and to predict which patients would progress to ophthalmopathy, the study relied on TCR beta repertoire signatures. The roughly 91 discovery patients were randomly split 7:3 into training and test sets. In several hyperthyroidism patients, the T-cell repertoires found in thyroid tissue were compared with those found in blood. In total, 135 blood samples were TCR-sequenced: under 45 ophthalmopathy, over 70 hyperthyroidism and around 17 hyperthyroidism-to-ophthalmopathy patients. A discovery set of 100 patients (around 40 ophthalmopathy, approximately 58 stable hyperthyroidism) was enrolled to explore V-J signatures distinguishing ophthalmopathy from hyperthyroidism. An independent validation cohort was composed of some 19 hyperthyroidism patients and around 16 patients who later progressed from hyperthyroidism to ophthalmopathy. Following sampling, methimazole starting at 30 mg daily was administered to hyperthyroidism patients, and high-dose intravenous methylprednisolone was administered to ophthalmopathy patients.

Ophthalmopathy patients were characterized by moderately to severely active disease, a Clinical Activity Score of at least 3, a NOSPECS grade of at least 4, and a disease duration under 3 months. Patients with other autoimmune diseases, uncontrolled infections, pregnancy or lactation were excluded. Diagnosis relied on clinical symptoms, serum thyroxine, TRAb, thyroid ultrasound and orbital computed tomography. Using Ficoll-Paque density gradient centrifugation, PBMCs were isolated from over 8.5 ml of fresh peripheral blood. Trizol reagent was used to extract the total RNA, and its quality was then checked on an Agilent 2100 Bioanalyzer. Study-wide conclusions, independent of this receptor: In validation, the model predicted ophthalmopathy progression with 70.59% sensitivity and approximately 78% specificity; about a dozen predicted patients were CT-confirmed with GO in a median of around 6 months. Among expanded thyroid clonotypes with frequency above 0.001, most also showed up in blood, which suggests that blood repertoires may reflect the thyroid immune response. In cross-validation, the 13-signature model distinguished ophthalmopathy from stable hyperthyroidism with less than 90% sensitivity and approximately 81% specificity, while in the test set the corresponding values were roughly 80% and 75%. No statistical method was used to predetermine the sample size, and group allocation was not hidden from the investigators.

For repertoire sequencing, TCR beta CDR3 regions were amplified from RNA transcripts. The first round of RT-PCR was done with HTBI primers and the Qiagen OneStep RT-PCR kit, and was followed by a second round of multiplex PCR, then size selection and purification. Sequencing of the libraries was carried out on an Illumina HiSeq2000 in paired-end mode with 100 bp reads. The study's own analysis went as follows. SOAPnuke was used to process the reads, throwing out any read that had adapters, had uncalled bases, had a mean Phred below 15, or lacked an exact constant-primer or identifier match. COPE v1.2.5 was used to merge the high-quality paired reads. Clonotypes were defined as unique nucleotide sequences and were aligned to IMGT TRB V, D and J references using MiTCR v1.1. The analysis was limited to V-J combinations with a frequency above 0.0001, which together covered roughly 99% of repertoires. For each V-J combination, a TCR clonal expansion and chaos score was defined as F50 clonal expansion divided by the chaos observed in the TCRdist matrix. Welch's t-statistics and random forest were used to reduce the features to about 12 V-J combinations, which were then used as input to a naive Bayes classifier. The similarity between thyroid and blood repertoires was quantified using the Morisita-Horn index. TCRdb itself trimmed the public reads at Q25 with fastp, ran MiXCR and retained productive beta chains. Rows with a matching CDR3 protein are joined into one entry that keeps the most common DNA and genes. What appears here as the V and J calls and clone size reflects TCRdb's work, not the paper's. This sample lists 360,000 or so distinct CDR3 sequences; around 20% were detected once. In total, the top ten clones hold 1.6% of the sample.

The chain joins TRBV6-2 or TRBV6-3 to TRBJ1-3; the D segment cannot be called with confidence. The clonotype comes from a woman under 30 with Graves' ophthalmopathy. Donor details come from another sample of the same person, matched by shared clones. Sequencing input: peripheral blood. CDR3 loop: CASSYIPEDGNTIYF. In nucleotides, the sequence is TGTGCCAGCAGTTACATACCGGAGGATGGAAACACCATATATTTT.